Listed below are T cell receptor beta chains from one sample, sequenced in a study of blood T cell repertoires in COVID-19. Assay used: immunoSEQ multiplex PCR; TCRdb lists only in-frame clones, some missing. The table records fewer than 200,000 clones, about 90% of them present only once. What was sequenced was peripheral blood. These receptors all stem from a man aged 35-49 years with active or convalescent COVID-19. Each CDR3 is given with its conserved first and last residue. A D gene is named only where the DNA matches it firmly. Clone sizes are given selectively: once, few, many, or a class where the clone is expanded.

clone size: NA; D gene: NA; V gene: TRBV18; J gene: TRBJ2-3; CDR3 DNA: TGTGCCAGCTCACCCTATCAACTAGCAGGCACAGATACGCAGTATTTT; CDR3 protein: CASSPYQLAGTDTQYF
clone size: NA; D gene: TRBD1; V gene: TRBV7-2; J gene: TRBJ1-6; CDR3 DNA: TGTGCCAGCAGCCTTAAACAGGGGATTGATTCACCCCTCCACTTT; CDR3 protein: CASSLKQGIDSPLHF
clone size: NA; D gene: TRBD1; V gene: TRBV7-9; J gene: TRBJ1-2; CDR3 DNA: TGTGCCAGCAGCACCCGGACAGGGTGGAAGGGTGGCTACACCTTC; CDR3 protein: CASSTRTGWKGGYTF
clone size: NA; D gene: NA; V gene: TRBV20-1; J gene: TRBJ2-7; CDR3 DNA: TGCAGTGCCAGATCTGGGCACGAGCAGTACTTC; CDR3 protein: CSARSGHEQYF
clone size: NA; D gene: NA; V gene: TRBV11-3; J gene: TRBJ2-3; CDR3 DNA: TGTGCCAGCAGCTCGGGGAGGACAGATACGCAGTATTTT; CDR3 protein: CASSSGRTDTQYF
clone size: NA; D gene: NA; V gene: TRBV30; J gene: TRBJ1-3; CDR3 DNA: TGTGCCTGGTACAGGGCGTATGTTGGAAACACCATATATTTT; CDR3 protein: CAWYRAYVGNTIYF
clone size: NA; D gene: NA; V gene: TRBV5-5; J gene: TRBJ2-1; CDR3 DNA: TGTGCCAGCACCCGGGGAGATAGCTCCTACAATGAGCAGTTCTTC; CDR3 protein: CASTRGDSSYNEQFF
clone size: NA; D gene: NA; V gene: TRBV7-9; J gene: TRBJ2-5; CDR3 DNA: TGTGCCAGCAGCTTAGAGGGGTTGGAGACCCAGTACTTC; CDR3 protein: CASSLEGLETQYF
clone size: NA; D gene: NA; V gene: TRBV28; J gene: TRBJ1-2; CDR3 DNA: TGTGCCAGCAGTTCCCCAGCAGGGGACGTGGTCTATGGCTACACCTTC; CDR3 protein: CASSSPAGDVVYGYTF
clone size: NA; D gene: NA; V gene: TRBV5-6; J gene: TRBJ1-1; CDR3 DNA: TGTGCCAGCAGCCCGGCCGGCGGCAGGGAAAAGAACACTGAAGCTTTCTTT; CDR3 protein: CASSPAGGREKNTEAFF
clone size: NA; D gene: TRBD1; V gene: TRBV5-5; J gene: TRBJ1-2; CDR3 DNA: TGTGCCAGCAGCTACGAACAGGGGAGAAATGGCTACACCTTC; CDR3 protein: CASSYEQGRNGYTF
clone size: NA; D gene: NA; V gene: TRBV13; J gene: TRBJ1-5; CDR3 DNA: TGTGCCAGCAGCTTATCTGGTCAGGGTAGGCAGCCCCAGCATTTT; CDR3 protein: CASSLSGQGRQPQHF
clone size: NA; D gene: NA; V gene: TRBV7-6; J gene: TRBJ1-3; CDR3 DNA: TGTGCCAGCAGAGAACGGCCTAGCTCTGGAAACACCATATATTTT; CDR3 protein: CASRERPSSGNTIYF
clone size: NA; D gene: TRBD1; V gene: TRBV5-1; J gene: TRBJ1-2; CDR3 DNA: TGCGCCAGCAGCTTCAGAGAGACGTCGGTTGGGACAGGGCCCTATGGCTACACCTTC; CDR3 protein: CASSFRETSVGTGPYGYTF
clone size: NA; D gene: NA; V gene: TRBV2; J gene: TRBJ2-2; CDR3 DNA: TGTGCCAGCGGTCAGAGGCCCGCGAACACCGGGGAGCTGTTTTTT; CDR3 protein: CASGQRPANTGELFF
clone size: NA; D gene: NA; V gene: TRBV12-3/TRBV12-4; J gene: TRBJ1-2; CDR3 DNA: TGTGCCAGCTCACCACGAGGGGGCTATGGCTACACCTTC; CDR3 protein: CASSPRGGYGYTF
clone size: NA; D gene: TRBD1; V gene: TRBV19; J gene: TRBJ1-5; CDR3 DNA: TGTGCCAGTAGGGACAGGGCGAATCAGCCCCAGCATTTT; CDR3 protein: CASRDRANQPQHF
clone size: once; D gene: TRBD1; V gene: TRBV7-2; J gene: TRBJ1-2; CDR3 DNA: TGTGCCAGCAGCTTAGAGGTGCGACAGGGGGTAGGCTACACCTTC; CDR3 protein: CASSLEVRQGVGYTF
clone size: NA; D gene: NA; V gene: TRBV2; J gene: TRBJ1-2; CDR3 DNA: TGTGCCAGCACCGTGGGGACATACTATGGCTACACCTTC; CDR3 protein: CASTVGTYYGYTF
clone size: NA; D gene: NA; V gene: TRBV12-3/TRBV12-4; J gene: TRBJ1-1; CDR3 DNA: TGTGCCAGCAGTTTATTGCAGGGCACTGAAGCTTTCTTT; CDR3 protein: CASSLLQGTEAFF
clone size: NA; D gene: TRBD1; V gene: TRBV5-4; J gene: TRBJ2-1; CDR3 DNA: TGTGCCAGCAGCTCGACAGGGGGTTCCTACAATGAGCAGTTCTTC; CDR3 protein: CASSSTGGSYNEQFF
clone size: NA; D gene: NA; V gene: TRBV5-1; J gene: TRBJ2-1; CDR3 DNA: TGCGCCAGCAGCCCCCCGGGGTCCTCCTACAATGAGCAGTTCTTC; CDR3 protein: CASSPPGSSYNEQFF
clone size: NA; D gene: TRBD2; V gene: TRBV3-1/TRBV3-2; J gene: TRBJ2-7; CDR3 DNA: TGTGCCAGCAGCCGGTCTAGCGGGGGGGCGGAAACCTACGAGCAGTACTTC; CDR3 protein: CASSRSSGGAETYEQYF
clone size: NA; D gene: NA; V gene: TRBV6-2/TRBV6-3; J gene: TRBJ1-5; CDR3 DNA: TGTGCCAGCAGTTACTCGAACGGGTACGGCGATAGCAATCAGCCCCAGCATTTT; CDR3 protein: CASSYSNGYGDSNQPQHF
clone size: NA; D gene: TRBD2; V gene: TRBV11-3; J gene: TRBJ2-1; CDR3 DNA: TGTGCCAGCAGCTTAGCGGCGCGGGGGGGCAGGGATGAGCAGTTCTTC; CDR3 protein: CASSLAARGGRDEQFF
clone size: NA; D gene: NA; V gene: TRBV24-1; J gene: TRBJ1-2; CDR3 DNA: TGTGCCACCAGTGATTTCGCGGACTATGGCTACACCTTC; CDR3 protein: CATSDFADYGYTF
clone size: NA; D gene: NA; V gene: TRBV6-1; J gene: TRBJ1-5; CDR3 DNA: TGTGCCAGCAGTGAAAGTGGGGGGGCAGGTCAGCCCCAGCATTTT; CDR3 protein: CASSESGGAGQPQHF
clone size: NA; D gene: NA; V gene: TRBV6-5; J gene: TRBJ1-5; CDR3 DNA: TGTGCCAGCAGTTCCTCTCAGGGTGCCCATATGCAGCCCCAGCATTTT; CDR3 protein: CASSSSQGAHMQPQHF
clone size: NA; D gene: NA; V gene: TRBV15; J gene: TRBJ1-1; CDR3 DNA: TGTGCCACCAGCAGAGGGGGAGGGTTAAACACTGAAGCTTTCTTT; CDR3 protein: CATSRGGGLNTEAFF
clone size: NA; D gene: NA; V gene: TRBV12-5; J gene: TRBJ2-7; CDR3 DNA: TGTGCTAGTGGTTTGCCACCGGGGGACCACGAGCAGTACTTC; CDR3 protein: CASGLPPGDHEQYF
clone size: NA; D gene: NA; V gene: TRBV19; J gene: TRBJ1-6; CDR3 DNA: TGTGCCAGTAGTGCTTCAAGGGGGAATTCACCCCTCCACTTT; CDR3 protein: CASSASRGNSPLHF
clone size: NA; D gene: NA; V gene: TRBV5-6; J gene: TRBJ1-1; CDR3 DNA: TGTGCCAGCAGCTTCGTTAGCAGGGTAGGGACTGAAGCTTTCTTT; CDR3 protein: CASSFVSRVGTEAFF
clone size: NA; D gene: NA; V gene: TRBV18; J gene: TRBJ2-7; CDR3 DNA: TGTGCCAGCTCACTGCAGGGCTACGAGCAGTACTTC; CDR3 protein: CASSLQGYEQYF
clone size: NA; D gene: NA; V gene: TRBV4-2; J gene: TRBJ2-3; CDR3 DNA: TGTGCCAGCAGCCAAACAGGACAGCTAAGCACAGATACGCAGTATTTT; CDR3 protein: CASSQTGQLSTDTQYF
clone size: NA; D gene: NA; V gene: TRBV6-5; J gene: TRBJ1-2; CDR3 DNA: TGTGCCAGCACGGCGGGAGGGTATGGCTACACCTTC; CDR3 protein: CASTAGGYGYTF
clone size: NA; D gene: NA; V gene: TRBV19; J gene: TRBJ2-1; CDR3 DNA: TGTGCCAGTAGTATGGGAGGGGGGGTGATCAATGAGCAGTTCTTC; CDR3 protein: CASSMGGGVINEQFF
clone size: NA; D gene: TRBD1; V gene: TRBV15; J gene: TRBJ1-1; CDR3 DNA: TGTGCCACCAGCATCCACAGGGGGTCCACTGAAGCTTTCTTT; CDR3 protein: CATSIHRGSTEAFF
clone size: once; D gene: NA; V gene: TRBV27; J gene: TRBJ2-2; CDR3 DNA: TGTGCCAGCAGTTTATTCGTGTCCGGGGAGCTGTTTTTT; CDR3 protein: CASSLFVSGELFF
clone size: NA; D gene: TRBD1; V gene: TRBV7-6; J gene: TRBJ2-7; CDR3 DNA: TGTGCCAGCAGCTTGGACAGGGGGAGCGAGCAGTACTTC; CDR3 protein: CASSLDRGSEQYF
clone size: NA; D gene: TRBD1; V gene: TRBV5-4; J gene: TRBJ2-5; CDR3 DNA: TGTGCCAGCAGCTCCGGACAGGGACAAGAGACCCAGTACTTC; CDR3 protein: CASSSGQGQETQYF
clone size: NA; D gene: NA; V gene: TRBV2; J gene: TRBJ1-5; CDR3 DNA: TGTGCCAGCAGTGAAGGGCGGCTGAATCAGCCCCAGCATTTT; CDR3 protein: CASSEGRLNQPQHF
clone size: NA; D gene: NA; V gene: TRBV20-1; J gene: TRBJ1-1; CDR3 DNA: TGCAGTGCTAGTTTGGCAGGGAAGTTGACTGAAGCTTTCTTT; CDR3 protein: CSASLAGKLTEAFF
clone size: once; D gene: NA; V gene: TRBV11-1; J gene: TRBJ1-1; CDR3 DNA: TGTGCCAGCAGTTTTGGGCGGACAAAGATGAACACTGAAGCTTTCTTT; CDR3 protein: CASSFGRTKMNTEAFF
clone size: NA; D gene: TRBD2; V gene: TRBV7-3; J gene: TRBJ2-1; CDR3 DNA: TGTGCCAGCAGCCCCTCTAGCGGGGGGGCGGGGTACAATGAGCAGTTCTTC; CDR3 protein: CASSPSSGGAGYNEQFF
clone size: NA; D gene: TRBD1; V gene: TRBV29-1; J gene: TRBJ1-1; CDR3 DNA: TGCAGCGGCATCTTGACAGGGGGCACTGAAGCTTTCTTT; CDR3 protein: CSGILTGGTEAFF
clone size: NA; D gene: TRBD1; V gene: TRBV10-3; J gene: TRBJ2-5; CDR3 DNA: TGTGCCATCAGTGTTGGCAGGGGGAACCAAGAGACCCAGTACTTC; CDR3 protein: CAISVGRGNQETQYF
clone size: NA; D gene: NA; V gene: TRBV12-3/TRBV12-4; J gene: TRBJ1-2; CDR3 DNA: TGTGCCAGCAGTCGCGGACAGAACTATGGCTACACCTTC; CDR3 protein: CASSRGQNYGYTF
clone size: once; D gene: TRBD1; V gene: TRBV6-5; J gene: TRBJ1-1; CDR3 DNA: TGTGCCAGCAGGGACAGGGCCGCGGGGAACACTGAAGCTTTCTTT; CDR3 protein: CASRDRAAGNTEAFF
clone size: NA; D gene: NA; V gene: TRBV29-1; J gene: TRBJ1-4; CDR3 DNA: TGCAGCGTCGCAGGACGGAGGGATGAAAAACTGTTTTTT; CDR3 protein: CSVAGRRDEKLFF
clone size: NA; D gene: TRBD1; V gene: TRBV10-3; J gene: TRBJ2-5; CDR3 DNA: TGTGCCATCAGTGTAGGGACAGGAGTCCAAGAGACCCAGTACTTC; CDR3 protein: CAISVGTGVQETQYF
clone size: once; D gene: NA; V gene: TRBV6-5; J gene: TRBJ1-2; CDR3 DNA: TGTGCCAGCAGTTACTCTGCGCCAGGGTTCCCCTACACCTTC; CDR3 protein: CASSYSAPGFPYTF
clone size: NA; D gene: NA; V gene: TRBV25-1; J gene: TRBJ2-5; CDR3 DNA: TGTGCCAGCAGTGAATTAGGCGGGGGCCTTGGCGAGACCCAGTACTTC; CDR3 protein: CASSELGGGLGETQYF
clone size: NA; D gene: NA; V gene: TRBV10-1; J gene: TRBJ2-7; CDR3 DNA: TGCGCCAGCAGGACACTCCCGGGACTCCCCCGGACGAGAGGGGCCTACGAGCAGTACTTC; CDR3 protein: CASRTLPGLPRTRGAYEQYF
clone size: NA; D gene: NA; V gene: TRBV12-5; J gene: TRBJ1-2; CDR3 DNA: TGTGCTAGTGGTTTAGAACGGGGGGGCAGGCCCTTAGGGGACGGCTACACCTTC; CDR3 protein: CASGLERGGRPLGDGYTF
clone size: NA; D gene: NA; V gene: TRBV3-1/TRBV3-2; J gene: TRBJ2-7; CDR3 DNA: TGTGCCAGCAGCCAAATAGGGGCAGGACCTCCCTACGAGCAGTACTTC; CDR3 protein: CASSQIGAGPPYEQYF
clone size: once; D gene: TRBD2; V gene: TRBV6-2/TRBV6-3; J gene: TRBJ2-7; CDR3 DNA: TGTGCCAGCAGTTACCACCCGGGAGCGGGGGGCCTTTACGAGCAGTACTTC; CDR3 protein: CASSYHPGAGGLYEQYF
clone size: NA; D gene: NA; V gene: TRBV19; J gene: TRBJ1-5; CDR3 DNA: TGTGCCAGTAGTATTTATTTGGTCGGGACAAATCAGCCCCAGCATTTT; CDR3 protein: CASSIYLVGTNQPQHF
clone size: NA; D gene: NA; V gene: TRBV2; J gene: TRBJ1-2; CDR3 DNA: TGTGCCAGCAGTGAAGGACAGTTATATGGCTACACCTTC; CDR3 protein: CASSEGQLYGYTF
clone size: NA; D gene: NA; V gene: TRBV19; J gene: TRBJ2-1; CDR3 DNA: TGTGCCAGTAGTCTCACGGGGGTAGGGGACAATGAGCAGTTCTTC; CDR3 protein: CASSLTGVGDNEQFF
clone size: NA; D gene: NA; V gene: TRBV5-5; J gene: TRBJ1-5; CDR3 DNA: TGTGCCAGCAGCGCCGGACAGCCTTATCAGCCCCAGCATTTT; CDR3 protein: CASSAGQPYQPQHF